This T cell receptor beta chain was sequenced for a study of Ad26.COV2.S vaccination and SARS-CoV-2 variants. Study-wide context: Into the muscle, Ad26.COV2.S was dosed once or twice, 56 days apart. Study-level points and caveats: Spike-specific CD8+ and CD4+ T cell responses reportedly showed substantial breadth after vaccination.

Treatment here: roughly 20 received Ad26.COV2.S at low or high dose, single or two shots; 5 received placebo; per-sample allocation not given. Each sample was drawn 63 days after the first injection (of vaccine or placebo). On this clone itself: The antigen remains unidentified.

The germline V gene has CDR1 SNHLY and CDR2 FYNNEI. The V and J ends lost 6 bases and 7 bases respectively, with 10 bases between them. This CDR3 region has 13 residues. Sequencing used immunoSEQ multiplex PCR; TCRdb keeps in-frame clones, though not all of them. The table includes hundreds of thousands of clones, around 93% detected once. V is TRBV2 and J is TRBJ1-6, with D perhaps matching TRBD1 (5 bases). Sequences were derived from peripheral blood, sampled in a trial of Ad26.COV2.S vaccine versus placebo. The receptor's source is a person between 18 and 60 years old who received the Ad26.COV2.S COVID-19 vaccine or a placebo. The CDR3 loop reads CASSRAGNSPLHF. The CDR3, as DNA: TGTGCCAGCAGCAGGGCGGGAAATTCACCCCTCCACTTT.